This T cell receptor beta chain was captured by sequencing in a study of blood T cell repertoires in COVID-19. Across the whole study: Samples came from the United States, Italy and Spain, spanning acute and convalescent COVID-19. Sources were T cells, B-cell-depleted T cells, or PBMCs; the material itself was cDNA or gDNA.

Authors' methods: The authors estimated nucleated cell counts from reference gene primer amplification. Profiling relied on immunoSEQ multiplex PCR, and the TCRdb table lists in-frame clones only, not all of them. D and trimming were read from the DNA, whereas the V and J calls and clone size are those reported in that table. The profile shows tens of thousands of clones, under 85% of them singletons. The material sequenced was peripheral blood. This TCR derives from a man between 60 and 75 years old with active COVID-19.

CDR3 sequence reads: CASSSQGTLYEQYF. In DNA form, the CDR3 reads TGTGCCAGCAGCTCGCAGGGTACCCTCTACGAGCAGTACTTC. The chain links TRBV7-2 to TRBJ2-7; perhaps TRBD1 as D (5 bases). The CDR3 sequence is 14 residues long. V was pared by 4 bases and J by 3 bases, with 13 bases between. Germline lookup yields CDR1 SGHTA and CDR2 FQGNSA.